This T cell receptor beta chain was captured by sequencing in a study of CD8+ T cells in alopecia areata. The overall study: Twice daily, treated patients received 5 to 10 mg of oral tofacitinib.

It was cDNA, reverse transcribed from extracted RNA, that served as the sequencing template. Using immunoSEQ multiplex PCR, the repertoire was profiled, and TCRdb retains in-frame clones only, with some absent. Of 110,000 or so clones listed, around two fifths are singletons. In the case of this clone: The antigen remains undetermined.

The CDR3 totals 15 residues. Germline values: CDR1 SGDLS, CDR2 YYNGEE. The V end lost 0 bases, the J end lost 1 base, and 9 bases lay between the germline ends. Researchers picked out CD4+ and CD8+ T cells from PBMCs by sorting. Overall study findings and caveats: Scalp data also include sequences from resident alphabeta T cells of normal skin.

This receptor was identified in a human donor with alopecia areata. The chain links TRBV9 to TRBJ2-3; no reliable D call. The sequencing input was CD4+ T cells sorted from blood. CDR3 residues: CASSVGNFRTDTQYF. In DNA, the CDR3 is TGTGCCAGCAGCGTAGGGAACTTCCGCACAGATACGCAGTATTTT.